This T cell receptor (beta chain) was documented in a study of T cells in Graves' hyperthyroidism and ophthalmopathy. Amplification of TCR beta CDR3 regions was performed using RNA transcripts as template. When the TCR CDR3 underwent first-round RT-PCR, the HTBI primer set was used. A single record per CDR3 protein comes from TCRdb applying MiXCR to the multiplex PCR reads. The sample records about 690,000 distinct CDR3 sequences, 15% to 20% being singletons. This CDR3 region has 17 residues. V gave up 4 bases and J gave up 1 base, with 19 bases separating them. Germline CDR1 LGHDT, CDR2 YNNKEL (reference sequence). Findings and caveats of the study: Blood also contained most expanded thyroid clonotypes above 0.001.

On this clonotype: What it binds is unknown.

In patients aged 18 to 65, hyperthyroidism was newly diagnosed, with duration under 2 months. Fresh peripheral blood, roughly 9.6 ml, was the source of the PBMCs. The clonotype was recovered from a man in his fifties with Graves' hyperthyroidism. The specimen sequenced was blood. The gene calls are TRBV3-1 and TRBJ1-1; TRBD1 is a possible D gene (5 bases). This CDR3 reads CASSRPYGRQGNTEAFF. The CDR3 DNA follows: TGTGCCAGCAGCCGTCCTTACGGGAGGCAGGGGAACACTGAAGCTTTCTTT.